Shown below are 27 T cell receptor beta chains from a single sample sequenced in a study of T-cell reconstitution after alpha-beta-depleted transplantation in children. TCRbeta library preparation incorporated unique molecular identifiers. TCRdb fed the PCR reads into MiXCR, producing one record per CDR3 protein. The sample lists about 500,000 distinct CDR3 sequences, about an eighth seen once, with about 15% in the top ten. The material sequenced was PBMCs, mostly from graft donor cells, taken 180 days after TCRalphabeta/CD19-depleted stem cell transplant. All receptors come from a female patient between 2 and 15 years old who had a stem cell transplant for aplastic anemia, so the T cells may come from the graft donor.

The rearrangement uses TRBV4-1 and TRBJ2-1; 9 bases align to TRBD2. Trimming at V came to 1 base and at J to 4 bases, leaving 8 bases not matched to a gene. In germline, CDR1 is MGHRA, CDR2 YSYEKL. CDR3 length equals 17 residues. CDR3 in amino acids: CASSQGAGGVPYNEQFF. In DNA, the CDR3 is TGCGCCAGCAGCCAAGGGGCGGGAGGGGTTCCTTACAATGAGCAGTTCTTC.

The V and J genes are TRBV12-3 or TRBV12-4 and TRBJ2-1; D is possibly TRBD2 (6 bases). V gave up 4 bases and J gave up 4 bases, with 8 bases separating them. The CDR3 length is 13 residues. CDR3 DNA sequence: TGTGCCAGCAGTTCCGCGGGATACAATGAGCAGTTCTTC. Amino acids: CASSSAGYNEQFF.

J is TRBJ2-1 and V is TRBV29-1; D is possibly TRBD1 (8 bases). Germline V lookup: CDR1 SQVTM, CDR2 ANQGSEA. The CDR3 contains 14 residues. V dropped 6 bases and J dropped 6 bases, with 18 bases sitting between them. CDR3 nucleotides: TGCAGCGTCCAGGGGGCGGGAGTCCGCAATGAGCAGTTCTTC. Encoded protein: CSVQGAGVRNEQFF.

This clonotype was counted at least ten times. This chain links TRBV10-3 with TRBJ2-5; no definite D call. In germline, CDR1 is ENHRY, CDR2 SYGVKD. There are 11 residues in the CDR3. The V end was cut by 2 bases, the J end by 5 bases, with 3 bases between. The CDR3 loop reads CAISETETQYF. The CDR3 region has the DNA TGTGCCATCAGTGAGACTGAGACCCAGTACTTC.

In this sample, this clonotype turned up a few times. Here the CDR3 reads CATSRDRLDRGNNQPQHF. The CDR3 coding sequence is TGTGCCACCAGCAGAGATCGGTTGGACAGGGGGAACAATCAGCCCCAGCATTTT. The J gene is TRBJ1-5, the V gene TRBV15, with 10 bases that match TRBD1. With 0 bases clipped from V and 3 bases from J, the junction kept 8 bases outside the gene matches. Looked up from germline, CDR1 is LNHNV and CDR2 is YYDKDF (reference sequence). The CDR3 covers 18 residues.

The genes are TRBV5-1 and TRBJ1-2; the D is unclear. From germline, CDR1 is SGHRS and CDR2 YFSETQ. V was shortened by 1 base and J by 6 bases, with 10 bases between the two germline ends. The CDR3 totals 13 residues. In DNA, the CDR3 is TGCGCCAGCAGCTTGAAACAGACTCATGGCTACACCTTC. Amino acids: CASSLKQTHGYTF.

In its sample, this clonotype was seen a few times. The chain joins TRBV28 to TRBJ1-1; D is undetermined. The V gene lost 1 base and the J gene lost 4 bases, with 7 bases spanning the gap. Germline V gene sequence: CDR1 MDHEN, CDR2 SYDVKM. CDR3 length: 13 amino acids. CDR3 nucleotide sequence: TGTGCCAGCAGTTTATCTCGTCCCACTGAAGCTTTCTTT. Amino acid sequence: CASSLSRPTEAFF.

This chain joins TRBV6-2 or TRBV6-3 and TRBJ2-1, with TRBD2 matching over 7 bases. This CDR3 comprises 14 residues. Germline V gene data show CDR1 as MNHEY and CDR2 as SVGEGT. Unmatched junction bases numbered 1, after V lost 0 bases and J lost 5 bases. The CDR3 DNA reads TGTGCCAGCAGTTACTCCAGCGGGAACAATGAGCAGTTCTTC. This sequence encodes CASSYSSGNNEQFF.

The table lists this clonotype with a few counts. The chain couples TRBV19 to TRBJ2-5; tentatively, D is TRBD1 (6 bases). The length of the CDR3 is 14 residues. Germline V gives CDR1 LNHDA, CDR2 SQIVND (reference sequence). The V end was cut by 5 bases, the J end by 5 bases, with 15 bases between. CDR3 residues: CASSFRDMRETQYF. The CDR3 region has the DNA TGTGCCAGTAGTTTTCGGGACATGAGGGAGACCCAGTACTTC.

This rearrangement joins TRBV7-9 to TRBJ2-2; 8 nucleotides line up with TRBD1. The V segment lost 5 bases and the J segment 4 bases; nucleotides outside the gene matches: 9. Per germline, CDR1 SEHNR and CDR2 FQNEAQ (reference sequence). The CDR3 consists of 16 residues. The CDR3 here is CASSLGQGAGTGELFF. The CDR3 DNA follows: TGTGCCAGCAGCCTCGGGCAGGGGGCTGGCACCGGGGAGCTGTTTTTT.

This clonotype was seen a handful of times. The V gene is TRBV12-3 or TRBV12-4, the J gene TRBJ1-3; D unresolved. CDR3 size: 15 residues. V lost 7 bases and J lost 0, with 13 bases in between. CDR3 sequence reads: CASTKRPSSGNTIYF. The CDR3 region has the DNA TGTGCCAGCACCAAAAGGCCCAGCTCTGGAAACACCATATATTTT.

This clonotype was observed many times. The rearrangement joins TRBV7-8 to TRBJ1-4; no clear D. CDR3 length: 15 amino acids. Looked up from germline, CDR1 is SGHVS and CDR2 is FQNEAQ. Trimming left V 1 base short and J 8 bases short, with 14 bases between. CDR3 sequence: CASSLEGARREKLFF. The CDR3 DNA reads TGTGCCAGCAGCTTAGAGGGCGCTCGGAGGGAAAAACTGTTTTTT.

The sample holds many counts of this clonotype. The chain is built from TRBV2 and TRBJ1-1; no definite D call. V lost 9 bases to trimming and J lost 0 bases, with 11 bases between them. The CDR3 runs 13 residues. Per the germline V gene, CDR1 is SNHLY and CDR2 is FYNNEI. The DNA of the CDR3 is TGTGCCAGGAAGGGCCGGATGAACACTGAAGCTTTCTTT. This encodes CARKGRMNTEAFF.

This clonotype was seen many times. The CDR3 sequence: CASSFQGNQPQHF. The DNA for the CDR3 is TGTGCCAGCAGCTTCCAGGGGAATCAGCCCCAGCATTTT. This sequence joins TRBV7-2 and TRBJ1-5; D may be TRBD1 (6 bases). Germline assignment: CDR1 SGHTA and CDR2 FQGNSA. The germline V and J ends were trimmed by 3 bases and 4 bases, with 7 bases remaining between them. The CDR3 totals 13 residues.

This clonotype showed up just a few times. The chain couples TRBV20-1 to TRBJ2-3; 8 positions agree with TRBD1. The CDR3 runs 15 residues. Germline CDR1 is DFQATT and CDR2 is SNEGSKA (reference sequence). The ends lost 6 bases at V and 5 bases at J; junction bases unmatched: 13. As DNA, the CDR3 is TGCAGTGCCCCGAAGTTCAGGGGGCGAGGAGATACGCAGTATTTT. Translation: CSAPKFRGRGDTQYF.

This clonotype has only a few counts. This chain links TRBV6-1 with TRBJ2-1; 9 bases align to TRBD1. V lost 6 bases to trimming and J lost 2 bases; unmatched junction nucleotides: 5. Germline values: CDR1 MNHNS, CDR2 SASEGT. The CDR3 is 15 amino acids. The CDR3 DNA is TGTGCCAGCAGAGAGGGACAGGGCCCCTACAATGAGCAGTTCTTC. Translated: CASREGQGPYNEQFF.

CDR3 sequence (DNA): TGTGCCAGCAGCCAACCGACTAGCGGGGACTACAATGAGCAGTTCTTC. Protein sequence: CASSQPTSGDYNEQFF. The V and J genes are TRBV4-2 and TRBJ2-1; 11 bases map to TRBD2. Looked up from germline, CDR1 is LGHNA and CDR2 is YNFKEQ. V was clipped by 2 bases and J by 3 bases; unmatched bases: 3. This CDR3 spans 16 amino acids.

The chain recombines TRBV28 with TRBJ2-5; 7 nucleotides agree with TRBD1. The CDR3 has 12 residues. The ends lost 7 bases at V and 4 bases at J; junction bases unmatched: 3. Germline V CDR1 and CDR2: MDHEN, SYDVKM. CDR3 sequence: CASTTGRETQYF. CDR3 bases: TGTGCCAGCACGACAGGGAGAGAGACCCAGTACTTC.

This chain uses TRBV27 with TRBJ1-1; no clear D. Germline CDR1 and CDR2: MNHEY and SMNVEV (reference sequence). The CDR3 has 15 amino acids. The ends were cut back, 3 bases at V and 1 base at J, with 12 bases in the middle. Here the CDR3 reads CASSFSTLGNTEAFF. In nucleotides, the CDR3 is TGTGCCAGCAGTTTTTCGACACTGGGGAACACTGAAGCTTTCTTT.

There are many counts of this clonotype. The chain carries TRBV4-3 and TRBJ1-3; 9 bases are shared with TRBD1. Germline values: CDR1 LGHNA, CDR2 YSLEER. The V gene end was trimmed by 1 base and the J gene end by 2 bases; junction bases not matched to a gene: 3. CDR3 size: 16 residues. The CDR3 sequence: CASSQVGTGTGNTIYF. The CDR3 DNA follows: TGCGCCAGCAGCCAAGTGGGGACAGGGACTGGAAACACCATATATTTT.

The V and J genes are TRBV7-8 and TRBJ2-2; no clear D gene. This CDR3 region has 15 residues. The ends were cut back, 0 bases at V and 1 base at J, with 6 bases in the middle. Germline CDR1 reads SGHVS; CDR2 reads FQNEAQ. CDR3 DNA sequence: TGTGCCAGCAGCTTAGCCAGGTTGAACACCGGGGAGCTGTTTTTT. Amino acids: CASSLARLNTGELFF.

V usage is TRBV30 and J usage is TRBJ2-1; D gene uncertain. Trimming cost V 7 bases and J 5 bases, with 3 bases left between them. The CDR3 sequence is 9 residues long. Germline-derived CDR1 and CDR2 are GTSNPN and SVGIG (reference sequence). Here the CDR3 reads CASNNEQFF. The CDR3 nucleotides read TGTGCCTCTAACAATGAGCAGTTCTTC.

This rearrangement joins TRBV7-2 to TRBJ1-6; no firm D call. The V end was cut by 1 base, the J end by 3 bases, with 13 bases between. The germline gives CDR1 SGHTA, CDR2 FQGNSA. This CDR3 is built from 17 residues. The CDR3 DNA is TGTGCCAGCAGCTTAGGACGCACAGACAACTATAATTCACCCCTCCACTTT. It encodes CASSLGRTDNYNSPLHF.

This clonotype was picked up a small number of times. This chain links TRBV7-2 with TRBJ2-3, with 10 nucleotides matching TRBD2. The CDR3 runs to 16 residues. The junction had 4 bases not matched to a gene; V was cut back by 4 bases and J by 0 bases. Germline CDR1 SGHTA, CDR2 FQGNSA. The CDR3 sequence is CASSYRTSGSTDTQYF. DNA of the CDR3: TGTGCCAGCAGCTATAGGACTAGCGGTAGCACAGATACGCAGTATTTT. Looking up the rest from reference TRBV7-2 and TRBJ2-3 gives the full variable domain: GAGVSQSPSNKVTEKGKDVELRCDPISGHTALYWYRQSLGQGLEFLIYFQGNSAPDKSGLPSDRFSAERTGGSVSTLTIQRTQQEDSAVYLCASSYRTSGSTDTQYFGPGTRLTVL.

Note on this clonotype: The junction differs from germline at one of its ends, possibly a read error. The rearrangement links TRBV12-3 or TRBV12-4 to TRBJ1-2; tentatively, D is TRBD1 (5 bases). CDR3 length: 13 residues. The CDR3 DNA sequence: TGTGCCAGCAGTTTAGACTTGACCCGGGACGTCAACTTC. Its translation is CASSLDLTRDVNF.

This clonotype was counted a few times. The chain has TRBV20-1 and TRBJ2-7; D possibly corresponds to TRBD1 (6 bases). V lost 0 bases to trimming and J lost 4 bases, with 19 bases between them. CDR3 length equals 16 residues. The germline V gene has CDR1 DFQATT and CDR2 SNEGSKA (reference sequence). The CDR3 coding sequence is TGCAGTGCTAGAGATCACCTGGGGGCGCCTGAGTACGAGCAGTACTTC. Translating it yields CSARDHLGAPEYEQYF.

CDR3 nucleotides: TGTGCCAGCAGTCGGACAGCCAGTCTTAGCAATCAGCCCCAGCATTTT. Its protein is CASSRTASLSNQPQHF. The chain couples TRBV28 to TRBJ1-5; weak D call: TRBD1 (6 bases). Per the germline V gene, CDR1 is MDHEN and CDR2 is SYDVKM. V was shortened by 5 bases and J by 0 bases, with 14 bases between the two germline ends. There are 16 residues in the CDR3.